This T cell receptor (beta chain) was sequenced for a study of human T cells and chemical hapten exposure. About the study: Patch tests put 0.01% DPC on the upper back, read at 6 days.

From the RACE reads, TCRdb called clonotypes with MiXCR, one entry per CDR3 protein. The sample carries some 400,000 distinct CDR3 sequences, 4.5% to 6% recorded once. Time point here: pre-sensitization, week 0. Treatment: therapeutic diphenylcyclopropenone sensitization with weekly scalp DPC. J gave up 0 bases and V 7 bases, and 6 bases lay outside the gene matches. This CDR3 region has 16 residues. The germline CDR1 and CDR2 sequences are SNHLY and FYNNEI. The sequencing here drew on whole blood, taken in connection with sensitization to the hapten diphenylcyclopropenone (DPC). This receptor was obtained from a woman aged 45-60 years with alopecia areata. Some clones in this sample may be carry-over from other donors' samples. This chain links TRBV2 with TRBJ1-6; 7 positions agree with TRBD1. The CDR3 reads CASKDRSSSYNSPLHF. The CDR3, as DNA: TGTGCCAGCAAGGACAGGTCGAGCTCCTATAATTCACCCCTCCACTTT.